Listed below are T cell receptor beta chains from one sample, sequenced in a study of T cell repertoires in cytomegalovirus infection. Using its own MiXCR run on the reads, TCRdb lists one record per CDR3 protein. This table has 200,000 or so distinct CDR3 sequences, about 28% appearing once. The sequenced material came from PBMCs. These receptors originate from a human donor in good health (CMV status not recorded). Some clones in this sample may be carry-over from other donors' samples. Each CDR3 is given with its conserved first and last residue. A D gene is named only where the DNA matches it firmly. A row's size may be missing; if present it is once, few, many or a size class.

abundance: once
v_gene: TRBV30
d_gene: -
j_gene: TRBJ1-2
CDR3aa: CAWRLHESSYGYTF
CDR3nt: TGTGCCTGGAGGCTTCACGAATCGTCCTATGGCTACACCTTC

abundance: few
v_gene: TRBV12-3/TRBV12-4
d_gene: -
j_gene: TRBJ1-1
CDR3aa: CASSLNGHTEAFF
CDR3nt: TGTGCCAGCAGTTTGAACGGACACACTGAAGCTTTCTTT

abundance: -
v_gene: TRBV6-6
d_gene: -
j_gene: TRBJ2-4
CDR3aa: CASIPRGSLAKNIQYF
CDR3nt: TGTGCCAGCATCCCGAGAGGGTCCTTAGCCAAAAACATTCAGTACTTC

abundance: many
v_gene: TRBV6-1
d_gene: TRBD1
j_gene: TRBJ2-1
CDR3aa: CASRGTGPKGGYNEQFF
CDR3nt: TGTGCCAGCAGAGGGACAGGCCCAAAGGGGGGATACAATGAGCAGTTCTTC

abundance: -
v_gene: TRBV12-5
d_gene: -
j_gene: TRBJ2-7
CDR3aa: CASVKHGVGEQYF
CDR3nt: TGTGCTAGTGTCAAACATGGGGTCGGCGAGCAGTACTTC

abundance: few
v_gene: TRBV6-5
d_gene: -
j_gene: TRBJ1-2
CDR3aa: CASSRQGRNYGYTF
CDR3nt: TGTGCCAGCTCAAGGCAGGGGCGAAACTATGGCTACACCTTC

abundance: many
v_gene: TRBV7-2
d_gene: -
j_gene: TRBJ1-2
CDR3aa: CASSLGQNSNYGYTF
CDR3nt: TGTGCCAGCAGCTTAGGGCAGAATTCCAACTATGGCTACACCTTC

abundance: many
v_gene: TRBV7-8
d_gene: -
j_gene: TRBJ2-2
CDR3aa: CASSLLGGMNTGELFF
CDR3nt: TGTGCCAGCAGCTTATTAGGGGGTATGAACACCGGGGAGCTGTTTTTT

abundance: few
v_gene: TRBV2
d_gene: -
j_gene: TRBJ1-4
CDR3aa: CASSATANEKLFF
CDR3nt: TGTGCCAGCAGCGCAACGGCTAATGAAAAACTGTTTTTT

abundance: -
v_gene: TRBV7-8
d_gene: -
j_gene: TRBJ1-2
CDR3aa: CASSLTEINYGYTF
CDR3nt: TGTGCCAGCAGCTTAACAGAAATCAACTATGGCTACACCTTC

abundance: many
v_gene: TRBV11-2
d_gene: -
j_gene: TRBJ2-5
CDR3aa: CASSFDRAGEETQYF
CDR3nt: TGTGCCAGCAGCTTTGACAGGGCGGGAGAAGAGACCCAGTACTTC

abundance: -
v_gene: TRBV25-1
d_gene: -
j_gene: TRBJ2-2
CDR3aa: CASTQGYTGERFF
CDR3nt: TGTGCCAGCACGCAGGGGTACACCGGGGAGCGGTTTTTT

abundance: -
v_gene: TRBV6-2/TRBV6-3
d_gene: -
j_gene: TRBJ2-1
CDR3aa: CASTFGGSNNEQFF
CDR3nt: TGTGCCAGCACCTTCGGGGGCAGCAACAATGAGCAGTTCTTC

abundance: few
v_gene: TRBV29-1
d_gene: -
j_gene: TRBJ2-7
CDR3aa: CSVRAASAPEQYF
CDR3nt: TGCAGCGTCAGGGCGGCCTCGGCTCCCGAGCAGTACTTC

abundance: -
v_gene: TRBV7-6
d_gene: -
j_gene: TRBJ2-5
CDR3aa: CASSLQSTGIETQYF
CDR3nt: TGTGCCAGCAGCTTACAATCAACAGGGATTGAGACCCAGTACTTC

abundance: -
v_gene: TRBV5-5
d_gene: -
j_gene: TRBJ1-1
CDR3aa: CASSLNSGDSEAFF
CDR3nt: TGTGCCAGCAGCTTGAACAGCGGGGATTCTGAAGCTTTCTTT

abundance: many
v_gene: TRBV29-1
d_gene: -
j_gene: TRBJ2-3
CDR3aa: CSVGAGPADTQYF
CDR3nt: TGCAGCGTTGGGGCGGGGCCGGCAGATACGCAGTATTTT

abundance: many
v_gene: TRBV28
d_gene: -
j_gene: TRBJ1-2
CDR3aa: CASSFSGAGEGYTF
CDR3nt: TGTGCCAGCAGTTTCTCGGGGGCTGGGGAAGGCTACACCTTC

abundance: few
v_gene: TRBV20-1
d_gene: -
j_gene: TRBJ2-3
CDR3aa: CSARGFETPVRTQYF
CDR3nt: TGCAGTGCTAGAGGTTTTGAGACCCCTGTACGTACGCAGTATTTT

abundance: -
v_gene: TRBV10-3
d_gene: -
j_gene: TRBJ1-5
CDR3aa: CAIGGPYSNQPQHF
CDR3nt: TGTGCCATCGGAGGACCCTATAGCAATCAGCCCCAGCATTTT

abundance: few
v_gene: TRBV5-1
d_gene: TRBD1
j_gene: TRBJ1-1
CDR3aa: CASSRGTGRGTEAFF
CDR3nt: TGCGCCAGCAGCCGGGGGACAGGGCGGGGCACTGAAGCTTTCTTT

abundance: -
v_gene: TRBV4-1
d_gene: TRBD1
j_gene: TRBJ1-5
CDR3aa: CASSPSPDRALNQPQHF
CDR3nt: TGCGCCAGCAGCCCAAGTCCCGACAGGGCCCTCAATCAGCCCCAGCATTTT

abundance: -
v_gene: TRBV27
d_gene: TRBD2
j_gene: TRBJ2-3
CDR3aa: CASSFRLATDTQYF
CDR3nt: TGTGCCAGCAGTTTCCGACTAGCCACAGATACGCAGTATTTT

abundance: few
v_gene: TRBV7-2
d_gene: -
j_gene: TRBJ2-7
CDR3aa: CASSLALGGIYEQYF
CDR3nt: TGTGCCAGCAGCTTAGCGTTAGGGGGTATCTACGAGCAGTACTTC

abundance: -
v_gene: TRBV7-6
d_gene: -
j_gene: TRBJ1-1
CDR3aa: CASSLGETEAFF
CDR3nt: TGTGCCAGCAGCTTGGGGGAGACTGAAGCTTTCTTT

abundance: -
v_gene: TRBV20-1
d_gene: TRBD1
j_gene: TRBJ2-7
CDR3aa: CSVAGTAPIYEQYF
CDR3nt: TGCAGTGTCGCCGGGACAGCGCCCATCTACGAGCAGTACTTC

abundance: many
v_gene: TRBV7-2
d_gene: TRBD1
j_gene: TRBJ2-5
CDR3aa: CASSLDRGQETQYF
CDR3nt: TGTGCCAGCAGCCTGGACAGGGGGCAAGAGACCCAGTACTTC

abundance: once
v_gene: TRBV29-1
d_gene: -
j_gene: TRBJ1-2
CDR3aa: CSVVGISGDGGYTF
CDR3nt: TGCAGCGTTGTAGGGATCTCAGGGGATGGTGGCTACACCTTC

abundance: -
v_gene: TRBV3-1
d_gene: -
j_gene: TRBJ1-1
CDR3aa: CASSQLWGGNTEAFF
CDR3nt: TGTGCCAGCAGCCAATTATGGGGGGGAAACACTGAAGCTTTCTTT

abundance: few
v_gene: TRBV29-1
d_gene: -
j_gene: TRBJ2-3
CDR3aa: CSVIQGPDTQYF
CDR3nt: TGCAGCGTGATCCAGGGGCCAGATACGCAGTATTTT

abundance: few
v_gene: TRBV2
d_gene: -
j_gene: TRBJ2-1
CDR3aa: CASSVSVISSYNEQFF
CDR3nt: TGTGCCAGCAGTGTGTCAGTGATAAGCTCCTACAATGAGCAGTTCTTC

abundance: few
v_gene: TRBV20-1
d_gene: TRBD1
j_gene: TRBJ1-5
CDR3aa: CSAQGDNSNQPQHF
CDR3nt: TGCAGTGCTCAGGGGGACAACAGCAATCAGCCCCAGCATTTT

abundance: many
v_gene: TRBV7-9
d_gene: -
j_gene: TRBJ1-3
CDR3aa: CASSLLQGENTIYF
CDR3nt: TGTGCCAGCAGCTTACTCCAGGGAGAAAACACCATATATTTT

abundance: -
v_gene: TRBV10-3
d_gene: TRBD1
j_gene: TRBJ2-7
CDR3aa: CAISESRTGTYEQYF
CDR3nt: TGTGCCATCAGTGAGTCGAGGACAGGGACCTACGAGCAGTACTTC

abundance: many
v_gene: TRBV7-2
d_gene: TRBD1
j_gene: TRBJ1-2
CDR3aa: CASSPRQGGYTF
CDR3nt: TGTGCCAGCAGCCCCCGACAGGGAGGCTACACCTTC

abundance: few
v_gene: TRBV2
d_gene: TRBD1
j_gene: TRBJ1-4
CDR3aa: CASSLQGAVNEKLFF
CDR3nt: TGTGCCAGCAGTCTACAGGGGGCGGTCAATGAAAAACTGTTTTTT

abundance: -
v_gene: TRBV12-3/TRBV12-4
d_gene: -
j_gene: TRBJ1-1
CDR3aa: CASIGTDNTEAFF
CDR3nt: TGTGCCAGCATTGGGACGGATAACACTGAAGCTTTCTTT

abundance: -
v_gene: TRBV19
d_gene: -
j_gene: TRBJ1-1
CDR3aa: CASSDRRGEAFF
CDR3nt: TGTGCCAGTAGCGACAGGAGGGGTGAAGCTTTCTTT

abundance: -
v_gene: TRBV7-9
d_gene: -
j_gene: TRBJ1-5
CDR3aa: CASSYPGPRPQPQHF
CDR3nt: TGTGCCAGCAGCTACCCCGGGCCCCGACCTCAGCCCCAGCATTTT

abundance: -
v_gene: TRBV4-1
d_gene: TRBD1
j_gene: TRBJ2-7
CDR3aa: CASSQAPGTGLYEQYF
CDR3nt: TGCGCCAGCAGCCAAGCCCCCGGGACAGGGCTTTACGAGCAGTACTTC